The 17 T cell receptor beta chains given below trace back to one sample, sequenced in a study of blood T cell repertoires in COVID-19 (TCRdb year 2020). Libraries were made using the immunoSEQ multiplex PCR assay. TCRdb took over this immuneACCESS table, retaining in-frame rearrangements with V and J assigned. Such tables are incomplete; in checked studies, under half of the missing clones stem from an unresolved V gene, and the remainder is unexplained. In all, the sample holds under 500,000 clones, and approximately 90% of those were seen once. About 4.3% of the sample is held by the ten biggest clonotypes. Specimen: peripheral blood. The receptors were sampled from a woman aged 30 to 39 with acute or convalescent COVID-19.

The gene calls are TRBV4-1 and TRBJ2-1; maybe TRBD2 (5 bases). V shed 4 bases and J shed 4 bases, with 17 bases lying between them. The V gene's germline CDR1 is MGHRA and CDR2 YSYEKL. The CDR3 runs to 16 residues. The CDR3 sequence: CASSLDAPEVYNEQFF. The CDR3 coding sequence is TGCGCCAGCAGCCTCGACGCCCCGGAGGTATACAATGAGCAGTTCTTC.

The rearrangement joins TRBV5-1 to TRBJ2-1; 10 bases agree with TRBD2. CDR3 size: 15 residues. Germline loops: CDR1 SGHRS, CDR2 YFSETQ. V lost 3 bases, J lost 7 bases, and 7 bases stayed unmatched. Here the CDR3 reads CASSWASGGANEQFF. CDR3 bases: TGCGCCAGCAGCTGGGCCAGCGGGGGGGCTAATGAGCAGTTCTTC.

This clone has more than one count but fewer than ten. The chain carries TRBV15 and TRBJ2-7; D uncertain. This CDR3 is 16 amino acids long. CDR1 and CDR2 (germline): LNHNV, YYDKDF (reference sequence). Trimming shortened V by 3 bases and J by 0 bases, and 15 bases separated the two germline ends. The CDR3, as DNA: TGTGCCACCAGCAGTAATGTCCTCCGGAGCTCCTACGAGCAGTACTTC. Translated: CATSSNVLRSSYEQYF. The full variable domain, with the rest looked up from reference TRBV15 and TRBJ2-7, is DAMVIQNPRYQVTQFGKPVTLSCSQTLNHNVMYWYQQKSSQAPKLLFHYYDKDFNNEADTPDNFQSRRPNTSFCFLDIRSPGLGDTAMYLCATSSNVLRSSYEQYFGPGTRLTVT.

This clone came up once. The chain combines TRBV4-1 with TRBJ1-5; a weak D match, TRBD1 (5 bases). With 0 bases removed from V and 6 bases from J, the gap between germline ends came to 9 bases. The germline CDR1 and CDR2 sequences are MGHRA and YSYEKL. This CDR3 comprises 14 residues. The CDR3 DNA is TGCGCCAGCAGCCAAGATTTGGGGGGTCAGCCCCAGCATTTT. This gives the protein CASSQDLGGQPQHF.

The genes are TRBV30 and TRBJ2-2; a possible D gene is TRBD1 (5 bases). CDR1 and CDR2 (germline): GTSNPN, SVGIG (reference sequence). V shed 2 bases and J shed 3 bases, with 22 bases lying between them. CDR3 length equals 18 residues. The CDR3 region is CAWSTEWGRVAHTGELFF. The CDR3 DNA reads TGTGCCTGGAGTACCGAATGGGGCAGGGTAGCCCACACCGGGGAGCTGTTTTTT.

The rearrangement joins TRBV5-6 to TRBJ2-2, with 8 bases matching TRBD1. V dropped 1 base and J dropped 6; count of bases not matched to a gene: 8. CDR3 length: 16 amino acids. Looked up from germline, CDR1 is SGHDT and CDR2 is YYEEEE. The CDR3 DNA sequence: TGTGCCAGCAGCTTGATCCGACAGGGGATGGCCGGGGAGCTGTTTTTT. Its translation is CASSLIRQGMAGELFF.

V usage is TRBV5-1 and J usage is TRBJ1-1; TRBD1 agrees at 8 bases. V dropped 2 bases and J dropped 7; count of bases not matched to a gene: 7. Germline CDR1 is SGHRS and CDR2 is YFSETQ. The CDR3 sequence is 14 residues long. CDR3 region: CASSFTGGSGEAFF. The CDR3 bases are TGCGCCAGCAGCTTTACAGGGGGTAGCGGTGAAGCTTTCTTT.

This chain connects TRBV10-2 to TRBJ2-4; 7 nucleotides align to TRBD1. J was trimmed by 5 bases and V by 4 bases; bases with no gene match: 5. The CDR3 runs to 14 residues. In germline, CDR1 is WSHSY, CDR2 SAAADI. The chain's CDR3 is CASSGQGLQNIQYF. DNA of the CDR3: TGCGCCAGCAGTGGACAGGGTTTACAAAACATTCAGTACTTC.

This clone was detected a few times. The CDR3 coding sequence is TGTGCCAGCAGTTCCTTCAGACTGGTTTCGAATTCACCCCTCCACTTT. Protein sequence: CASSSFRLVSNSPLHF. The rearrangement links TRBV28 to TRBJ1-6; D is ambiguous. Germline V lookup: CDR1 MDHEN, CDR2 SYDVKM. V dropped 4 bases and J dropped 7 bases, with 17 bases sitting between them. This CDR3 contains 16 residues.

This clone was detected only once. This rearrangement joins TRBV7-2 to TRBJ1-1, with TRBD1 as a possible D gene (6 bases). CDR1 and CDR2 (germline): SGHTA, FQGNSA. The CDR3 totals 16 residues. Between the trimmed V and J ends, which lost 1 base and 1 base, there was a span of 13 bases. The CDR3 sequence: CASSLDRVAGNTEAFF. The CDR3 bases are TGTGCCAGCAGCTTAGACAGGGTCGCCGGGAACACTGAAGCTTTCTTT.

The chain links TRBV5-6 to TRBJ1-5; TRBD1 is a possible D gene (6 bases). The germline V gene has CDR1 SGHDT and CDR2 YYEEEE. Trimming took 1 base from V and 5 from J, leaving 10 bases between them. The CDR3 has 14 residues. In nucleotides, the CDR3 is TGTGCCAGCAGCTTGACAGGGTACCATCAGCCCCAGCATTTT. It translates to CASSLTGYHQPQHF.

The rearrangement joins TRBV9 to TRBJ1-5; 7 bases map to TRBD1. J lost 6 bases, V lost 5 bases, and 8 bases had no gene match. This CDR3 spans 14 amino acids. Germline CDR1 is SGDLS and CDR2 is YYNGEE. DNA for the CDR3: TGTGCCAGCAGTGTACAGGGGAATGGTCAGCCCCAGCATTTT. Its protein product is CASSVQGNGQPQHF.

In its sample, this clone was seen a few times. V is TRBV5-1 and J is TRBJ2-7; 13 bases match TRBD2. Germline V gives CDR1 SGHRS, CDR2 YFSETQ. With V trimmed by 2 bases and J by 6 bases, 5 bases remained unmatched. The CDR3 has 15 amino acids. The CDR3 protein is CASSFRTSGGGEQYF. The CDR3 coding sequence is TGCGCCAGCAGCTTCCGAACTAGCGGGGGGGGCGAGCAGTACTTC.

The CDR3 loop is CASSESPRIEQYF. CDR3 bases: TGTGCCAGCAGTGAATCTCCGCGAATCGAGCAGTACTTC. The chain carries TRBV2 and TRBJ2-7; D is unresolved. With 2 bases removed from V and 6 bases from J, the gap between germline ends came to 11 bases. Germline loops: CDR1 SNHLY, CDR2 FYNNEI. The CDR3 is 13 residues long.

The chain couples TRBV4-1 to TRBJ2-5, with TRBD1 identical over 10 bases. Germline CDR1 is MGHRA and CDR2 is YSYEKL. The CDR3 sequence is 16 residues long. Trimming took 4 bases from V and 4 from J; bases not matched to a gene: 9. Here the CDR3 DNA reads TGCGCCAGCAGCCCTGAGACAGGGGGCACGCGAGAGACCCAGTACTTC. This gives the protein CASSPETGGTRETQYF.

This clone was counted many times. The gene calls are TRBV5-6 and TRBJ1-6; TRBD1 matches 12 bases. From germline, CDR1 is SGHDT and CDR2 YYEEEE. CDR3 length equals 16 residues. V gave up 4 bases and J gave up 7 bases; unmatched junction bases: 6. CDR3 residues: CASSVTGTGGNSPLHF. The CDR3 DNA reads as TGTGCCAGCAGCGTTACCGGGACAGGGGGCAATTCACCCCTCCACTTT.

The chain has TRBV28 and TRBJ1-4, with D uncertain. Trimming took off 5 bases at V and 8 bases at J, with 15 bases between the two ends. Germline V gene sequence: CDR1 MDHEN, CDR2 SYDVKM. The CDR3 contains 14 residues. DNA of the CDR3: TGTGCCAGCAGTAGTGGCCGCCCCAGGGAAAAACTGTTTTTT. This sequence encodes CASSSGRPREKLFF.